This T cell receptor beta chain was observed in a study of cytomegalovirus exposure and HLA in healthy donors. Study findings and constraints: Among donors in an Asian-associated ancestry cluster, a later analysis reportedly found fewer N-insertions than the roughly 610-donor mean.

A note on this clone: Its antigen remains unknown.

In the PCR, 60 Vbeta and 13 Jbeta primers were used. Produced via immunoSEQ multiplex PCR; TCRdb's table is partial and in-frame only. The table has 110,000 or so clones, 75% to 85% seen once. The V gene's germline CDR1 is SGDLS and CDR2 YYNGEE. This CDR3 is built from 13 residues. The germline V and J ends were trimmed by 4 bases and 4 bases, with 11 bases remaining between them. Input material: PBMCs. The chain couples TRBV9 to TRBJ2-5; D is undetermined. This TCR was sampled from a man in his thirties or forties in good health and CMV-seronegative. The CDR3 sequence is CASSLRTAETQYF. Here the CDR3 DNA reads TGTGCCAGCAGCCTCCGAACTGCAGAGACCCAGTACTTC.